This TCR beta chain was identified during a study of shared clonotypes between healthy human individuals. Overall study: Contributing individuals were two females and a few males aged 18 to 49. Per donor, CD8 memory used one plate, CD8 naive used two, CD4 memory used three and CD4 naive used three.

Per the original data handling: Filtering was not the same, since immunoSEQ gave junction-only sequences without quality scores. Assay: immunoSEQ multiplex PCR; the TCRdb copy retains only in-frame clones and omits some. That table furnishes V, J and clone size, whereas the DNA furnished D and trimming. The sample carries about 1.5 million clones, roughly 95% recorded once. Subsets obtained from CD4+ cells comprised CD45RA+ naive and CD45RA-negative memory cells. CDR3 length equals 14 residues. Trimming removed 4 bases at V and 6 bases at J, with 15 bases between. Germline assignment: CDR1 SGHDN and CDR2 FVKESK.

The chain couples TRBV14 to TRBJ1-2, with no clear D. Material for sequencing was naive CD4+ T cells sorted from blood. The subset was: CD45RA+ positively selected. The TCR sequence derives from a man aged 25-40 years in good health. The CDR3 reads CASSLKTSTNGYTF. The DNA for the CDR3 is TGTGCCAGCAGCCTTAAAACTTCTACTAATGGCTACACCTTC.